These T cell receptor beta chains were read from a single sample in a study of blood T cell repertoires in COVID-19. Libraries were prepared by immunoSEQ multiplex PCR; TCRdb keeps only in-frame clonotypes and omits some of them. The repertoire includes roughly 300,000 clones, around 89% of them detected once, and about 6% sits in the top ten. The material sequenced was peripheral blood. These receptors all stem from a man aged 18 to 30 who had recovered from COVID-19. The CDR3 runs from the conserved cysteine through the conserved F or W. A D gene is named only where the DNA matches it firmly. Not every row has a clone size; where given, it reads once, few, many or a size class.

V gene	clone size	D gene	J gene	CDR3 protein	CDR3 DNA
TRBV5-1	-	TRBD1	TRBJ1-2	CASSWTGGEDGYTF	TGCGCCAGCAGCTGGACAGGGGGCGAAGATGGCTACACCTTC
TRBV27	-	-	TRBJ1-1	CASSLSGDIGAFF	TGTGCCAGCAGTTTATCAGGGGATATAGGGGCTTTCTTT
TRBV7-9	-	TRBD1	TRBJ1-2	CASSPMGQGIGYGYTF	TGTGCCAGCAGCCCGATGGGACAGGGGATAGGCTATGGCTACACCTTC
TRBV7-9	-	-	TRBJ2-7	CASSLRVDGEQYF	TGTGCCAGCAGCTTGAGAGTAGATGGCGAGCAGTACTTC
TRBV18	-	-	TRBJ1-2	CASSSDSEYGYTF	TGTGCCAGCTCGTCGGACAGCGAATATGGCTACACCTTC
TRBV19	-	-	TRBJ1-3	CASSIGTGTGNTIYF	TGTGCCAGTAGTATAGGAACAGGGACTGGAAACACCATATATTTT
TRBV11-2	-	-	TRBJ2-7	CASSSARVPSYEQYF	TGTGCCAGCAGTTCCGCCCGGGTCCCCTCCTACGAGCAGTACTTC
TRBV29-1	-	-	TRBJ2-5	CSEGQGQTQYF	TGCAGCGAGGGGCAGGGGCAGACCCAGTACTTC
TRBV19	-	TRBD2	TRBJ2-1	CASSMGTSGGAPYNEQFF	TGTGCCAGTAGTATGGGGACTAGCGGGGGGGCCCCCTACAATGAGCAGTTCTTC
TRBV13	-	TRBD2	TRBJ2-7	CASSLAASGSYEQYF	TGTGCCAGCAGCTTAGCGGCTAGCGGGAGTTACGAGCAGTACTTC
TRBV6-5	-	-	TRBJ1-3	CASTSPGGNTIYF	TGTGCCAGCACTAGCCCGGGAGGAAACACCATATATTTT
TRBV6-4	-	TRBD1	TRBJ2-7	CASSDPDQAGGSYEQYF	TGTGCCAGCAGTGACCCCGACCAGGCAGGGGGCTCCTACGAGCAGTACTTC
TRBV10-2	-	-	TRBJ2-6	CASTPHSGANVLTF	TGCGCCAGCACCCCCCACTCTGGGGCCAACGTCCTGACTTTC
TRBV24-1	-	-	TRBJ2-2	CATKSPNTGELFF	TGTGCCACCAAAAGCCCGAACACCGGGGAGCTGTTTTTT
TRBV19	-	TRBD1	TRBJ1-5	CASGDRGNQPQHF	TGTGCCAGTGGGGACAGGGGAAATCAGCCCCAGCATTTT
TRBV5-1	-	-	TRBJ2-7	CASSFQGGLRDEQYF	TGCGCCAGCAGCTTTCAGGGGGGTCTTAGGGACGAGCAGTACTTC
TRBV6-5	-	TRBD2	TRBJ2-7	CASVTSGGKIYEQYF	TGTGCCAGCGTAACTAGCGGGGGGAAAATCTACGAGCAGTACTTC
TRBV24-1	-	-	TRBJ1-5	CATSDRTSRQPQHF	TGTGCCACCAGTGACAGGACATCAAGGCAGCCCCAGCATTTT
TRBV6-5	-	-	TRBJ1-5	CASSHRDRSNQPQHF	TGTGCCAGCAGCCACAGGGACCGAAGCAATCAGCCCCAGCATTTT
TRBV24-1	-	TRBD1	TRBJ1-5	CATQKGANQPQHF	TGTGCCACCCAAAAGGGGGCCAATCAGCCCCAGCATTTT
TRBV2	once	-	TRBJ2-7	CASSPLAGAEQYF	TGTGCCAGCAGCCCGCTAGCAGGAGCCGAGCAGTACTTC
TRBV6-5	-	-	TRBJ1-3	CASSSDTGNTIYF	TGTGCCAGCAGTTCGGACACTGGAAACACCATATATTTT
TRBV9	-	TRBD1	TRBJ2-3	CASTPGQYTDTQYF	TGTGCCAGCACCCCGGGACAGTACACAGATACGCAGTATTTT
TRBV7-2	-	-	TRBJ1-2	CASSRNGDYGYTF	TGTGCCAGCAGCCGAAACGGGGACTACGGCTACACCTTC
TRBV6-5	-	-	TRBJ1-4	CASSPGLREKLFF	TGTGCCAGCAGTCCGGGACTACGGGAAAAACTGTTTTTT
TRBV2	-	TRBD2	TRBJ2-7	CASTFSSGGYEQYF	TGTGCCAGCACTTTCTCTAGCGGGGGGTACGAGCAGTACTTC
TRBV4-1	-	TRBD1	TRBJ1-1	CASSQLTGVNTEAFF	TGCGCCAGCAGCCAGCTCACAGGGGTAAACACTGAAGCTTTCTTT
TRBV6-6	-	TRBD1	TRBJ1-1	CASRTPGGFSTEAFF	TGTGCCAGCAGGACCCCAGGGGGCTTTAGCACTGAAGCTTTCTTT
TRBV19	-	-	TRBJ2-5	CASSIQNVETQYF	TGTGCCAGTAGTATCCAGAATGTAGAGACCCAGTACTTC
TRBV6-1	-	-	TRBJ2-6	CASSAIRSSRANVLTF	TGTGCCAGCAGTGCTATTAGGAGCTCGAGGGCCAACGTCCTGACTTTC
TRBV14	-	-	TRBJ2-7	CASSPLETRREQYF	TGTGCCAGCAGCCCCCTGGAAACGCGGCGCGAGCAGTACTTC
TRBV7-9	-	-	TRBJ1-6	CASSEHSNPGLHF	TGTGCCAGCAGCGAACACTCAAATCCGGGACTCCACTTT
TRBV27	-	TRBD1	TRBJ1-5	CASSLNRGQPQHF	TGTGCCAGCAGTTTAAACAGGGGCCAGCCCCAGCATTTT
TRBV18	-	-	TRBJ2-1	CASSSVSEQFF	TGTGCCAGCTCATCAGTCAGTGAGCAGTTCTTC
TRBV7-9	-	-	TRBJ2-2	CASSFTVGGELFF	TGTGCCAGCAGCTTCACGGTCGGCGGGGAGCTGTTTTTT
TRBV5-1	-	TRBD1	TRBJ2-5	CASSYQGAREETQYF	TGCGCCAGCAGCTACCAGGGGGCCCGAGAAGAGACCCAGTACTTC
TRBV4-2	-	-	TRBJ2-2	CASSQEAGGIAGELFF	TGTGCCAGCAGCCAAGAGGCAGGGGGGATCGCCGGGGAGCTGTTTTTT
TRBV21-1	-	-	TRBJ2-7	CASSPIPHEQYF	TGTGCCAGCAGCCCTATCCCCCACGAGCAGTACTTC
TRBV18	many	-	TRBJ2-7	CASSPSGADYEQYF	TGTGCCAGCTCACCGAGTGGGGCTGACTACGAGCAGTACTTC
TRBV24-1	-	TRBD2	TRBJ2-1	CASLGSSGIFSYNEQFF	TGTGCCTCCCTGGGGTCTAGCGGGATTTTCTCCTACAATGAGCAGTTCTTC
TRBV10-3	-	-	TRBJ2-5	CAISSGIQETQYF	TGTGCCATCAGTTCAGGGATCCAAGAGACCCAGTACTTC
TRBV6-5	-	-	TRBJ1-1	CASRLQGLGTEAFF	TGTGCCAGCAGGTTACAGGGTCTCGGTACTGAAGCTTTCTTT
TRBV4-1	-	TRBD1	TRBJ1-2	CASSRPGQNYGYTF	TGCGCCAGCAGCCGCCCGGGACAGAACTATGGCTACACCTTC
TRBV6-6	-	-	TRBJ1-1	CASRAGTTAFF	TGTGCCAGCAGGGCCGGGACAACGGCTTTCTTT
TRBV5-1	-	TRBD2	TRBJ2-2	CASSLRGGNTGELFF	TGCGCCAGCAGCTTGCGGGGGGGCAACACCGGGGAGCTGTTTTTT
TRBV5-8	-	-	TRBJ2-3	CASSLAQADTQYF	TGTGCCAGCAGCTTGGCACAGGCAGATACGCAGTATTTT
TRBV10-3	-	TRBD1	TRBJ2-2	CAIRNRQGLGTGELFF	TGTGCCATCAGAAACAGACAGGGCCTGGGCACCGGGGAGCTGTTTTTT
TRBV6-2/TRBV6-3	once	-	TRBJ2-6	CASSYGEVGVLTF	TGTGCCAGCAGTTACGGGGAGGTGGGCGTCCTGACTTTC
TRBV6-2/TRBV6-3	-	-	TRBJ2-1	CASSQDLRAYNEQFF	TGTGCCAGCAGTCAGGACTTGAGAGCCTACAATGAGCAGTTCTTC
TRBV6-1	-	TRBD1	TRBJ1-5	CASSEGQGVYSNQPQHF	TGTGCCAGCAGTGAAGGGCAGGGGGTCTATAGCAATCAGCCCCAGCATTTT
TRBV7-2	-	-	TRBJ2-1	CASSFAVYNEQFF	TGTGCCAGCAGCTTCGCAGTATACAATGAGCAGTTCTTC
TRBV5-1	-	-	TRBJ1-2	CASSLGVDLVYGYTF	TGCGCCAGCAGCTTGGGGGTAGACTTGGTCTATGGCTACACCTTC
TRBV9	-	-	TRBJ2-7	CASSEQGPSEQYF	TGTGCCAGCAGCGAACAGGGTCCCAGCGAGCAGTACTTC
TRBV27	-	TRBD1	TRBJ1-3	CASSPTGAPGNTIYF	TGTGCCAGCAGCCCTACAGGGGCGCCTGGAAACACCATATATTTT
TRBV6-5	-	-	TRBJ2-7	CASSQGRAAANEQYF	TGTGCCAGCAGCCAGGGCCGGGCGGCGGCAAACGAGCAGTACTTC
TRBV20-1	once	TRBD1	TRBJ2-2	CSASGQGADTGELFF	TGCAGTGCTAGTGGCCAGGGGGCGGACACCGGGGAGCTGTTTTTT
TRBV6-5	-	-	TRBJ2-7	CASSYAGGSSYEQYF	TGTGCCAGCAGTTACGCAGGGGGGAGCTCCTACGAGCAGTACTTC
TRBV19	once	TRBD1	TRBJ2-7	CASSSTGGIFGEQYF	TGTGCCAGTAGTTCGACAGGGGGCATATTTGGCGAGCAGTACTTC
TRBV13	once	TRBD1	TRBJ2-3	CASSRSGRGFTDTQYF	TGTGCCAGCAGCCGGTCTGGCAGGGGGTTCACAGATACGCAGTATTTT
TRBV29-1	-	TRBD2	TRBJ2-3	CSVDTGLAGVADTQYF	TGCAGCGTTGATACGGGGCTAGCGGGAGTAGCGGATACGCAGTATTTT